This entry describes one TCR beta chain. This CDR3 contains 13 residues. Germline V lookup: CDR1 MNHEY, CDR2 SVGAGI. Between the trimmed V and J ends, which lost 5 bases and 7 bases, there was a span of 15 bases. Sequencing was performed with immunoSEQ multiplex PCR; in TCRdb, only in-frame clones are kept and a portion is missing. The data show fewer than 500,000 clones, with 80% to 95% seen just once and more than 6% held by the top ten. The record originates from a study of control samples from healthy donors and cancer patients. The specimen sequenced was PBMCs. The chain employs TRBV6-5 and TRBJ2-7, with a weak D call TRBD1 (6 bases). This receptor was taken from a man in his forties or fifties with head and neck cancer. The CDR3 reads CASSQDSTWEQYF. The CDR3 region has the DNA TGTGCCAGCAGTCAGGACAGTACCTGGGAGCAGTACTTC.